This T cell receptor (beta chain) originates from a study of T cells after yellow fever vaccination. As for the study in general: Low-cell-number fractions were prepared with SMART-Seq v4 Ultra Low Input. Whole-study findings and limits: The booster saw the reappearance of most primary-vaccination clones (about 95% CD4, about 88% CD8). Although most clonotypes did not, a small share appeared in both CD4 and CD8 compartments.

Production of TCR cDNA was by 5'RACE template switching, which also added a universal primer site and UMIs. TCRdb reanalysed the 5' RACE reads using MiXCR and keeps one entry per CDR3 protein. The table has 250,000 to 400,000 distinct CDR3 sequences, 3.5% to 4.5% seen once; the top ten hold approximately 20%. As concerns this clonotype: Its matching antigen is unknown.

In germline, CDR1 is MNHEY, CDR2 SMNVEV (reference sequence). The CDR3 has 13 residues. V trimming: 8 bases; J trimming: 3 bases; junction bases outside the gene matches: 3. Sequencing was performed on PBMCs, taken 15 days after the yellow fever booster vaccination. This sequence joins TRBV27 and TRBJ2-7, with 11 bases matching TRBD2. The clonotype comes from a man aged 18 to 30 who received the YFV17D yellow fever vaccine. The CDR3 loop is CASGLAGGYEQYF. CDR3 in DNA: TGTGCCAGCGGCCTAGCGGGGGGCTACGAGCAGTACTTC.